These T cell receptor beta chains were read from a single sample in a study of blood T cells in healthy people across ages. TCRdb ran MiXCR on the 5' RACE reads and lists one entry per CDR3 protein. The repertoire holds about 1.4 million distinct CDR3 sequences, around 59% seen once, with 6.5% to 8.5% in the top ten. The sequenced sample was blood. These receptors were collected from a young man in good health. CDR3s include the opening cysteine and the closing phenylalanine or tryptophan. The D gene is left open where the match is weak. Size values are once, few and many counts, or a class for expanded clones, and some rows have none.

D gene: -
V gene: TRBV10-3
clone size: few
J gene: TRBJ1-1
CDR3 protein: CAISESNSEAFF
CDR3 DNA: TGTGCCATCAGTGAGTCGAATTCTGAAGCTTTCTTT

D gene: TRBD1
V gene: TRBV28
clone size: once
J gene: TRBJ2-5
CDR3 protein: CASSTAGTGYNEQYF
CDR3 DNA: TGTGCCAGCAGTACGGCCGGGACAGGGTACAATGAGCAGTACTTC

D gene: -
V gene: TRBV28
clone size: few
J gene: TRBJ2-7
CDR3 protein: CASAFRSYEQYF
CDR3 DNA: TGTGCCTCAGCATTCAGGTCCTACGAGCAGTACTTC

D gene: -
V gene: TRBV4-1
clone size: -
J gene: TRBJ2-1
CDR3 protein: CASSQTTGFAYNEQFF
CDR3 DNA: TGCGCCAGCAGCCAAACTACAGGGTTCGCCTACAATGAGCAGTTCTTC

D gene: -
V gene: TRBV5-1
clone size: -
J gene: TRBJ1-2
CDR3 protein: CASSPDRGDPYGYTF
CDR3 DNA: TGCGCCAGCAGCCCTGACAGAGGGGACCCCTATGGCTACACCTTC

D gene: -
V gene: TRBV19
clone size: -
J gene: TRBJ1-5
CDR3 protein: CASSAEGPQHF
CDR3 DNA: TGTGCCAGTAGTGCGGAGGGGCCCCAGCATTTT

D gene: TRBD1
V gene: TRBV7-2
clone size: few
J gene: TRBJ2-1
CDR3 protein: CASSTTTGAGEQFF
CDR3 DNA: TGTGCCAGCAGCACCACCACAGGGGCAGGTGAGCAGTTCTTC

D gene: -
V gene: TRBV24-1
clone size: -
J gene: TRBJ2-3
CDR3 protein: CATSPGGYTQYF
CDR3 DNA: TGTGCCACCAGCCCTGGGGGATATACGCAGTATTTT

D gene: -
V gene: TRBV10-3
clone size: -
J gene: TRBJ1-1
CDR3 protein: CAISTGSEAFF
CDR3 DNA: TGTGCCATCAGCACAGGGTCGGAAGCTTTCTTT

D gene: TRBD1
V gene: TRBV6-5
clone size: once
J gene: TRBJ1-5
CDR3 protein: CASSYAAPGQQFNQPQHF
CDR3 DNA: TGTGCCAGCAGTTACGCCGCGCCGGGACAGCAATTCAATCAGCCCCAGCATTTT

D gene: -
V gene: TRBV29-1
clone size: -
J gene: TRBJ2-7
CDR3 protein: CSVEAPGTGEQYF
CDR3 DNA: TGCAGCGTTGAAGCCCCGGGAACAGGGGAGCAGTACTTC

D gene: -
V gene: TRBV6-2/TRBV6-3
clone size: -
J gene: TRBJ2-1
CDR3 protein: CASSFALGIGEQFF
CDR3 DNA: TGTGCCAGCAGTTTTGCTTTGGGAATTGGTGAGCAGTTCTTC

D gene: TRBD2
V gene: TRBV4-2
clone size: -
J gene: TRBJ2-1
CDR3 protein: CASSLENPGAGGSNEQFF
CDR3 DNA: TGTGCCAGCAGCCTCGAAAACCCTGGAGCGGGGGGCTCCAATGAGCAGTTCTTC

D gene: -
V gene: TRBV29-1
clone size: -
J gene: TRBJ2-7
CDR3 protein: CSVGQQEQYF
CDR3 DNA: TGCAGCGTTGGACAGCAAGAGCAGTACTTC

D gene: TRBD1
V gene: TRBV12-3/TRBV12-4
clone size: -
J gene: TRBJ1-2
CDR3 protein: CASSFATGGRTFYGYTF
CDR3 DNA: TGTGCCAGCAGTTTTGCGACAGGGGGAAGGACCTTCTATGGCTACACCTTC

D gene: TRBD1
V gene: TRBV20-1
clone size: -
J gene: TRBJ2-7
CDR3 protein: CSAPRDSLFYEQYF
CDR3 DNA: TGCAGTGCTCCCCGGGACAGCCTATTCTACGAGCAGTACTTC

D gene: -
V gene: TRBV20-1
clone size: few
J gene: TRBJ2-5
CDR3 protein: CSARRDTQETQYF
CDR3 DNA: TGCAGTGCTCGCCGGGACACACAAGAGACCCAGTACTTC

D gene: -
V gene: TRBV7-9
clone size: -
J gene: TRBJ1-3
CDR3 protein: CASSLGPDNTIYF
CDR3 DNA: TGTGCCAGCAGCTTAGGTCCTGATAACACCATATATTTT

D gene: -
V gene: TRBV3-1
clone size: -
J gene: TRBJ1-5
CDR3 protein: CASSQGSGDQPQHF
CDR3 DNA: TGTGCCAGCAGCCAAGGGTCTGGCGATCAGCCCCAGCATTTT

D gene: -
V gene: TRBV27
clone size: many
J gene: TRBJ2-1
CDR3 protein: CASGLYNEQFF
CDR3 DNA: TGTGCTAGTGGCCTATACAATGAGCAGTTCTTC

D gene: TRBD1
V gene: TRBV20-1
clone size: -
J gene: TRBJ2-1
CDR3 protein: CSAISFSFGTGVYLGYNEQFF
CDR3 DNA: TGCAGTGCTATTAGTTTCTCCTTCGGGACAGGGGTATATTTGGGCTACAATGAGCAGTTCTTC

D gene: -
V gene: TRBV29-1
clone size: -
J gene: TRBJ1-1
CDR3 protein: CSVDTTGSNIEAFF
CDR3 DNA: TGCAGCGTGGACACAACAGGGTCGAACATTGAAGCTTTCTTT